A single sample gave rise to the 23 T cell receptor beta chains below, sequenced in a study of tissue T cells after allogeneic stem cell transplantation. Stated time point: mouse harvest day 7 after allogeneic transplant. Mouse grafts combined 10^7 T-cell-depleted bone marrow cells with 10^6 splenic CD5+ T cells. Libraries were prepared by immunoSEQ multiplex PCR; TCRdb keeps only in-frame clonotypes and omits some of them. The repertoire holds 2,200 or so clones, with approximately 60% as singletons. Sequencing was carried out using spleen. The receptor source for this set is a female BALB/c mouse given C57BL/6 T cells with graft-versus-host disease after an allogeneic hematopoietic cell transplant.

Of note for this clone: Genes and germline are mouse. The read falls 1 residue short of the CDR3 end, and the missing part is taken from the germline J gene. V and J are TRBV13-1 and TRBJ1-6, with D possibly being TRBD1 (5 bases). TRBJ1-6 is treated as an ORF (open reading frame) with a function not yet certain. Germline lookup yields CDR1 NSHNY and CDR2 SYGAGN. The V and J ends lost 2 bases and 4 bases respectively, with 7 bases between them. The CDR3 is made up of 14 amino acids. The CDR3 sequence is CASSEGTYNSPLYF. The part of the CDR3 DNA that was read is TGTGCCAGCAGTGAGGGGACGTATAATTCGCCCCTCTAC.

Turning to this clone: Mouse germline and gene names are used. The CDR3 end falls 1 residue outside the read, so it is completed with the germline J gene. This rearrangement joins TRBV1 to TRBJ1-3, with 9 bases that match TRBD1. Looked up from germline, CDR1 is NSQYPW and CDR2 is LRSPGD (reference sequence). This CDR3 is built from 15 residues. J gave up 3 bases and V 3 bases, and 3 bases lay outside the gene matches. The CDR3: CTCSARDRVGNTLYF. Incomplete CDR3 DNA: TGCACCTGCAGTGCCCGGGACAGGGTTGGAAATACGCTCTAT.

By proportion, this clone is large (0.1 to 1%). Here the gene names and germline are mouse. With the read ending 1 residue before the CDR3 end, the germline J gene is used to fill in that end. V gene TRBV29 combines with J gene TRBJ2-7; TRBD2 matches 11 bases. V gave up 6 bases and J gave up 6 bases; unmatched junction bases: 7. The CDR3 contains 14 residues. The germline gives CDR1 MSHET, CDR2 SYDVDS. The sequenced part of the CDR3 DNA is TGTGCTAGCAGCCCCGGGACTGGGGGATTTGAACAGTAC. It codes for CASSPGTGGFEQY. The whole CDR3 protein is CASSPGTGGFEQYF.

Remarks on this clone: Genes here carry mouse names. Coverage ceases 1 residue before the CDR3 finishes, and the germline J gene fills in the end. The V gene is TRBV5, the J gene TRBJ2-5; the D call may be TRBD1 or TRBD2 (6 bases each). Trimming removed 0 bases at V and 0 bases at J, with 10 bases between. The V gene's germline CDR1 is LGHNA and CDR2 YNLKQL (reference sequence). The CDR3 spans 16 residues. CDR3: CASSQEGGINQDTQYF. Incomplete CDR3 DNA: TGTGCCAGCAGCCAAGAAGGGGGGATTAACCAAGACACCCAGTAC.

Details on this clone: The listed genes are named as in mouse. The read is 1 residue too short to cover the CDR3 end, so that end is filled in from the germline J gene. This chain links TRBV20 with TRBJ2-7; the D gene is possibly TRBD2 (8 bases). Germline values: CDR1 GFQATS, CDR2 STVNSAI. Trimming left V 2 bases short and J 7 bases short, with 12 bases between. The CDR3 length is 12 residues. The CDR3 DNA, read in part, is TGTGGTGCTAGGCAGGGGGGGCAAGAACAGTAC. This sequence encodes CGARQGGQEQY. The whole CDR3 reads CGARQGGQEQYF. Full variable domain (missing parts from reference TRBV20 and TRBJ2-7): GALVYQYPRRTICKSGTSMRMECQAVGFQATSVAWYRQSPQKTFELIALSTVNSAIKYEQNFTQEKFPISHPNLSFSSMTVLNAYLEDRGLYLCGARQGGQEQYFGPGTRLTVL.

A single count supports this clone. Germline and genes here are mouse. The CDR3 end is not reached by the read, which stops 1 residue before it; the germline J gene fills it in. The genes are TRBV31 and TRBJ1-3, with 9 bases identical to TRBD1. This CDR3 region has 14 residues. Trimming took 5 bases from V and 0 from J; bases not matched to a gene: 2. From germline, CDR1 is GKSSPN and CDR2 SITVG. CDR3 region: CAWGDRVSGNTLYF. The CDR3 bases that were read are TGTGCCTGGGGGGACAGGGTTTCTGGAAATACGCTCTAT.

Notes on this clone: Genes and germline are mouse. The CDR3 end falls 1 residue outside the read, so it is completed with the germline J gene. The chain carries TRBV13-2 and TRBJ2-7; D call uncertain. CDR3 length: 13 residues. Per germline, CDR1 NNHNN and CDR2 SYGAGS (reference sequence). V was shortened by 0 bases and J by 0 bases, with 4 bases between the two germline ends. CDR3 region: CASGDGNSYEQYF. Partial CDR3 DNA: TGTGCCAGCGGTGATGGGAACTCCTATGAACAGTAC.

Concerning this clone itself: Germline and genes here are mouse. The observed sequence ends 1 residue before the CDR3 terminus, with the missing tail filled in from the germline J gene. V is TRBV13-2 and J is TRBJ2-7; 12 bases fit TRBD2. After removal of 4 bases from V and 7 bases from J, the junction contained 6 bases not matched to a gene. The CDR3 totals 14 residues. Germline V lookup: CDR1 NNHNN, CDR2 SYGAGS (reference sequence). CDR3 residues: CASGLRDWGDEQYF. The covered CDR3 bases are TGTGCCAGCGGTCTCCGGGACTGGGGGGACGAACAGTAC.

Notes on this clone: Gene and germline names: mouse. The part of the CDR3 DNA that was read is TGTGCCTGCTTCCGACTGGGGGGGCCTAGTCAAAACACCTTGTAC. Translation gives CACFRLGGPSQNTLY. The CDR3 reads in full as CACFRLGGPSQNTLYF. The V gene is TRBV31, the J gene TRBJ2-4; 12 bases are a match to TRBD2. The read finishes 1 residue shy of the CDR3 end, and the germline J gene is used to complete it. Looked up from germline, CDR1 is GKSSPN and CDR2 is SITVG. Losses at the gene ends were 6 bases for V and 0 bases for J; bases not matched to a gene: 7. The CDR3 totals 16 residues.

Details on this clone: Any gene name here is a mouse gene name. The observed sequence ends 1 residue before the CDR3 terminus, with the missing tail filled in from the germline J gene. The V gene is TRBV2, the J gene TRBJ2-1; the match to TRBD2 covers 7 bases. Trimming at V came to 1 base and at J to 1 base, leaving 1 base not matched to a gene. CDR3 size: 15 residues. From germline, CDR1 is LGHNA and CDR2 YSYQKL. The CDR3 bases that were read are TGTGCCAGCAGCCAAGGCTGGGGGAACTATGCTGAGCAGTTC. It is translated as CASSQGWGNYAEQF. The CDR3 in full is CASSQGWGNYAEQFF.

This clone was recorded once. Genes and germline come from the mouse. The missing CDR3 end, 1 residue past where the read stops, is filled in from the germline J gene. The chain joins TRBV3 to TRBJ1-1, with TRBD1 as a possible D gene (5 bases). The CDR3 loop spans 13 amino acids. Looked up from germline, CDR1 is SNHLY and CDR2 is FYNGKV (reference sequence). V lost 1 base and J 4 bases, leaving 7 bases between the germline ends. Incomplete CDR3 DNA: TGTGCCAGCAGCTTAGGGGGGGGCACAGAAGTCTTC. It translates to CASSLGGGTEVF. The whole CDR3 reads CASSLGGGTEVFF.

This clone was counted only a few times. Gene names are the mouse ones. The sequence runs out 1 residue before the end of the CDR3; the remainder is reconstructed from the germline J gene. This chain connects TRBV13-2 to TRBJ2-4; D not certain. The ends were cut back, 0 bases at V and 4 bases at J, with 6 bases in the middle. The CDR3 consists of 13 residues. Per germline, CDR1 NNHNN and CDR2 SYGAGS (reference sequence). The CDR3 bases that were read are TGTGCCAGCGGTGATGGGGCAGAAAACACCTTGTAC. Protein product: CASGDGAENTLY. The complete CDR3 reads CASGDGAENTLYF.

Details on this clone: Gene names and germline refer to mouse. The CDR3 spells CTCSANPARETLYF. CDR3 DNA, as far as it was read: TGCACCTGCAGTGCCAATCCCGCTAGGGAAACGCTGTAT. The J gene is TRBJ2-3, the V gene TRBV1; D remains ambiguous. Sequencing ends 1 residue short of the CDR3 end; the germline J gene provides the rest. CDR3 length: 14 residues. The germline V and J ends were trimmed by 3 bases and 6 bases, with 13 bases remaining between them. From germline, CDR1 is NSQYPW and CDR2 LRSPGD (reference sequence).

This clone was picked up one time. Genes and germline are mouse. Read sequence stops 1 residue before the CDR3 end, and the germline J gene provides the missing end. The rearrangement joins TRBV26 to TRBJ1-1, with a weak D call TRBD1 (6 bases). V shed 6 bases and J shed 5 bases, with 16 bases lying between them. CDR3 size: 14 residues. CDR1 is KGHPV, CDR2 FQNQEV, per germline (reference sequence). Partial CDR3 DNA: TGTGCCAGCAGGTGGACGGGGGCGGGGACAGAAGTCTTC. It translates to CASRWTGAGTEVF. The full CDR3 is CASRWTGAGTEVFF.

For this clone: Gene names are the mouse ones. The read is 1 residue too short to cover the CDR3 end, so that end is filled in from the germline J gene. The chain uses TRBV13-2 and TRBJ2-5, with D possibly matching TRBD1 (6 bases). Trimming shortened V by 2 bases and J by 6 bases, and 7 bases separated the two germline ends. Looked up from germline, CDR1 is NNHNN and CDR2 is SYGAGS (reference sequence). This CDR3 contains 12 residues. The part of the CDR3 DNA that was read is TGTGCCAGCGGTGACCAGGGGGACACCCAGTAC. This encodes CASGDQGDTQY. The entire CDR3 reads CASGDQGDTQYF.

As to this clone: Each gene name is a mouse one. The read finishes 1 residue shy of the CDR3 end, and the germline J gene is used to complete it. The rearrangement joins TRBV4 to TRBJ2-5, with 11 bases lining up with TRBD2. V gave up 5 bases and J gave up 0 bases; unmatched junction bases: 4. The V gene's germline CDR1 is LGHDT and CDR2 YNNKQL (reference sequence). The CDR3 runs to 16 residues. Incomplete CDR3 DNA: TGTGCCAGCAGCCCGGACTGGGGGGCTAACCAAGACACCCAGTAC. Its translation is CASSPDWGANQDTQY. The entire CDR3 reads CASSPDWGANQDTQYF.

About this clone itself: The germline and genes are mouse ones. The CDR3 is CASSLGQDWGGKDTQYF. The DNA read from the CDR3 is TGTGCCAGCAGCCTCGGACAGGACTGGGGGGGCAAAGACACCCAGTAC. This chain connects TRBV14 to TRBJ2-5; 13 bases agree with TRBD2. Coverage ceases 1 residue before the CDR3 finishes, and the germline J gene fills in the end. After removal of 5 bases from V and 4 bases from J, the junction contained 10 bases not matched to a gene. Germline V lookup: CDR1 SGHDT, CDR2 FRDEAV. The CDR3 is 17 amino acids.

A note on this clone: The listed genes are named as in mouse. The DNA ends 1 residue before the CDR3 does, and the rest of the CDR3 is filled in from the germline J gene. V gene TRBV12-2 combines with J gene TRBJ1-2; no clear D. Germline V gives CDR1 SGHLS, CDR2 HYDKME. The CDR3 has 13 amino acids. Trimming shortened V by 2 bases and J by 0 bases, and 6 bases separated the two germline ends. Partial CDR3 DNA: TGTGCCAGCTCTCCCACAACAAACTCCGACTACACC. This translates into CASSPTTNSDYT. The full CDR3 is CASSPTTNSDYTF.

To note about this clone: Mouse gene names and germline throughout. The read stops 1 residue short of the end of the CDR3; the missing end is completed from the germline J gene. The V call is TRBV26, the J call TRBJ2-7, with 9 bases matching TRBD2. J gave up 8 bases and V 5 bases, and 4 bases lay outside the gene matches. The germline CDR1 and CDR2 sequences are KGHPV and FQNQEV (reference sequence). CDR3 length: 12 amino acids. The sequenced CDR3 bases are TGTGCCAGCAGTTCCCTGGGGGGGAAACAGTAC. Protein product: CASSSLGGKQY. In full, the CDR3 is CASSSLGGKQYF.

For this clone: The listed genes are named as in mouse. The CDR3 end is not reached by the read, which stops 1 residue before it; the germline J gene fills it in. This sequence joins TRBV13-3 and TRBJ1-3; TRBD1 matches at 9 bases. CDR3 size: 14 residues. V gave up 5 bases and J gave up 2 bases; unmatched junction bases: 2. The germline gives CDR1 NNHDY, CDR2 SYVADS. The CDR3 DNA, read in part, is TGTGCCAGCAGACAGGGGGCGACTGGAAATACGCTCTAT. Protein product: CASRQGATGNTLY. The full-length CDR3 reads as CASRQGATGNTLYF.

Comments on this clone: The genes are named according to mouse. Read data end 1 residue before the CDR3 end; the end is taken from the germline J gene. The chain links TRBV16 to TRBJ2-4, with D perhaps assigned TRBD1 or TRBD2 (6 bases each). CDR3 length equals 15 residues. Germline CDR1 SGHSA, CDR2 FRNQAP. The ends were cut back, 0 bases at V and 0 bases at J, with 7 bases in the middle. CDR3 DNA (partial): TGTGCAAGCAGCTTAGAGGGGGCTAGTCAAAACACCTTGTAC. Translating gives CASSLEGASQNTLY. The full CDR3 is CASSLEGASQNTLYF.

Concerning this clone: The gene names given are mouse names. The read stops 1 residue short of the end of the CDR3; the missing end is completed from the germline J gene. This rearrangement joins TRBV2 to TRBJ2-5, with D perhaps assigned TRBD1 or TRBD2 (5 bases each). In germline, CDR1 is LGHNA, CDR2 YSYQKL. Trimming stripped 0 bases from V and 2 bases from J, with 6 bases between. CDR3 size: 14 residues. The DNA read from the CDR3 is TGTGCCAGCAGCCAAGACGGGGGCCAAGACACCCAGTAC. Protein sequence: CASSQDGGQDTQY. In full, the CDR3 reads CASSQDGGQDTQYF.

Comment on this clone: Gene names and germline refer to mouse. The read stops 1 residue short of the end of the CDR3; the missing end is completed from the germline J gene. The chain is built from TRBV12-2 and TRBJ2-1; tentative D call: TRBD1 (6 bases). The CDR3 loop spans 14 amino acids. Trimming stripped 5 bases from V and 1 base from J, with 11 bases between. Germline V gene sequence: CDR1 SGHLS, CDR2 HYDKME. Partial CDR3 DNA: TGTGCCAGCTGTCCCGGGACAAACTATGCTGAGCAGTTC. This encodes CASCPGTNYAEQF. The CDR3 reads in full as CASCPGTNYAEQFF.